The 29 T cell receptor beta chains presented below share a single source sample, sequenced in a study of blood T cell repertoires in COVID-19. Here immunoSEQ multiplex PCR was the method, and the copy in TCRdb shows in-frame clones only, minus some. The top ten clones hold 5.5% of a sample with under 75,000 clones, approximately 79% of them seen once. The material sequenced was peripheral blood. All receptors come from a woman aged 70 to 79 with acute or convalescent COVID-19.

V gene TRBV5-1 combines with J gene TRBJ2-3, with 7 positions matching TRBD2. CDR1 SGHRS and CDR2 YFSETQ come from the germline V gene. This CDR3 is 14 amino acids long. Trimming cost V 0 bases and J 3 bases; bases outside gene matches: 1. The chain's CDR3 is CASSLAGGTDTQYF. The CDR3 nucleotides are TGCGCCAGCAGCTTGGCGGGGGGAACAGATACGCAGTATTTT.

This clone was detected only once. The chain joins TRBV11-3 to TRBJ1-1; D remains ambiguous. V shed 3 bases and J shed 0 bases, with 5 bases lying between them. Germline V CDR1 and CDR2: SGHNT, YENEEA. This CDR3 spans 13 amino acids. The CDR3 nucleotides read TGTGCCAGCAGCTTTCTCCTGAACACTGAAGCTTTCTTT. Encoded protein: CASSFLLNTEAFF. Based on the CDR3 plus reference TRBV11-3 and TRBJ1-1, the full variable domain is EAGVVQSPRYKIIEKKQPVAFWCNPISGHNTLYWYLQNLGQGPELLIRYENEEAVDDSQLPKDRFSAERLKGVDSTLKIQPAELGDSAVYLCASSFLLNTEAFFGQGTRLTVV.

The J gene is TRBJ2-6, the V gene TRBV3-1 (or the pseudogene TRBV3-2); TRBD1 might be the D (6 bases). From germline, CDR1 is LGHDT and CDR2 YNNKEL (reference sequence). Trimming removed 6 bases at V and 0 bases at J, with 12 bases between. There are 16 residues in the CDR3. DNA for the CDR3: TGTGCCAGCAGACAGGGTTTGAGCTCTGGGGCCAACGTCCTGACTTTC. Translated: CASRQGLSSGANVLTF.

DNA for the CDR3: TGTGCCTGGAGTGTTGGCGGGGAGAATGAGCAGTTCTTC. Translated, it gives CAWSVGGENEQFF. The V gene is TRBV30, the J gene TRBJ2-1, with D perhaps TRBD2 (6 bases). Trimming removed 0 bases at V and 7 bases at J, with 10 bases between. CDR1 and CDR2 from the germline V gene are GTSNPN and SVGIG (reference sequence). The CDR3 extends over 13 amino acids.

A few counts support this clone. The chain couples TRBV12-3 or TRBV12-4 to TRBJ2-3; tentatively, D is TRBD1 (5 bases). This CDR3 is built from 13 residues. Trimming cost V 10 bases and J 5 bases, with 16 bases left between them. DNA of the CDR3: TGTGCCACCGCAATCAGCCAGGGAGATACGCAGTATTTT. The encoded protein is CATAISQGDTQYF.

The V call is TRBV5-1, the J call TRBJ2-2, with no clear D. This CDR3 has 15 residues. V lost 2 bases and J lost 0, with 8 bases in between. CDR1 and CDR2 from the germline V gene are SGHRS and YFSETQ. The CDR3 protein is CASSLTETNTGELFF. DNA for the CDR3: TGCGCCAGCAGCTTAACAGAAACGAACACCGGGGAGCTGTTTTTT.

This clone came up a few times. V gene TRBV5-4 combines with J gene TRBJ2-1; 7 bases agree with TRBD2. The V and J ends lost 4 bases and 4 bases, in that order; junction bases with no gene match: 8. This CDR3 is built from 15 residues. Germline V gene lookup returns CDR1 SGHNT and CDR2 YYREEE (reference sequence). Written as DNA, the CDR3 is TGTGCCAGCAGCGCGGGACTATCTAATTACAATGAGCAGTTCTTC. This codes for CASSAGLSNYNEQFF. Supplemented by reference TRBV5-4 and TRBJ2-1, the full variable domain reads ETGVTQSPTHLIKTRGQQVTLRCSSQSGHNTVSWYQQALGQGPQFIFQYYREEENGRGNFPPRFSGLQFPNYSSELNVNALELDDSALYLCASSAGLSNYNEQFFGPGTRLTVL.

V and J are TRBV3-1 (or the pseudogene TRBV3-2) and TRBJ2-7; 9 bases line up with TRBD1. Germline CDR1 and CDR2: LGHDT and YNNKEL (reference sequence). The junction had 9 bases not matched to a gene; V was cut back by 3 bases and J by 6 bases. The CDR3 consists of 15 residues. The CDR3 DNA reads TGTGCCAGCAGCCAGACGACAGGGGGTTTCGGCGAGCAGTACTTC. As protein: CASSQTTGGFGEQYF.

This chain connects TRBV4-1 to TRBJ2-3; TRBD2 matches 11 bases. CDR1 is MGHRA and CDR2 is YSYEKL in the germline V gene. J gave up 0 bases and V 7 bases, and 6 bases lay outside the gene matches. CDR3 size: 16 residues. The CDR3 reads CASMRIAGGSTDTQYF. CDR3 DNA: TGCGCCAGCATGCGAATAGCGGGGGGGAGCACAGATACGCAGTATTTT.

This chain joins TRBV6-2 or TRBV6-3 and TRBJ2-5; D uncertain. This CDR3 spans 17 amino acids. Germline V lookup: CDR1 MNHEY, CDR2 SVGEGT. V lost 5 bases to trimming and J lost 2 bases, with 21 bases between them. The CDR3 reads CASSLLLSQALQETQYF. The CDR3 region has the DNA TGTGCCAGCAGTCTCCTCCTCAGTCAGGCGCTACAAGAGACCCAGTACTTC.

This clone appeared a single time. The chain recombines TRBV5-1 with TRBJ1-4; 8 bases are a match to TRBD1. V dropped 2 bases and J dropped 8; count of bases not matched to a gene: 8. CDR3 size: 15 residues. CDR1 is SGHRS, CDR2 YFSETQ, per germline. This CDR3 is CASSFQDRGSEKLFF. Written as DNA, the CDR3 is TGCGCCAGCAGCTTTCAAGACAGGGGATCCGAAAAACTGTTTTTT.

The gene calls are TRBV2 and TRBJ1-5; 8 bases map to TRBD1. In germline, CDR1 is SNHLY, CDR2 FYNNEI. This CDR3 contains 16 residues. Germline trimming cut 4 bases from V and 2 bases from J; bases unmatched to any gene: 7. In DNA, the CDR3 is TGTGCCAGCAGTGGCCGGTACAGGGGGGGCAATCAGCCCCAGCATTTT. Protein: CASSGRYRGGNQPQHF.

Note on this clone: Relative to the germline gene, one junction end is altered; a read error may explain this. This chain joins TRBV7-7 and TRBJ2-1, with D possibly being TRBD1 (5 bases). The CDR3 covers 15 residues. Germline V gives CDR1 SSHAT, CDR2 FNYEAQ (reference sequence). The CDR3 DNA reads as TGTGCTAGCAGCTTAGGACACGGTCTCTACAATGAGCAGTTCTTC. This encodes CASSLGHGLYNEQFF.

This clone has just a few counts. This chain links TRBV6-6 with TRBJ2-3, with TRBD2 matching 13 bases. The CDR3 length is 14 residues. With 7 bases clipped from V and 6 bases from J, the junction kept 4 bases outside the gene matches. Germline CDR1 reads MNHNY; CDR2 reads SVGAGI (reference sequence). The CDR3 here is CASKLAGGQDTQYF. The CDR3 DNA is TGTGCCAGCAAACTAGCGGGGGGGCAGGATACGCAGTATTTT.

V and J are TRBV7-7 and TRBJ2-5, with 8 bases that match TRBD1. Germline CDR1 and CDR2: SSHAT and FNYEAQ (reference sequence). This CDR3 region has 15 residues. The J segment lost 0 bases and the V segment lost 1 base, leaving 1 base of the junction unmatched. CDR3 bases: TGTGCCAGCAGCTTAGGGGACAGGAACCAAGAGACCCAGTACTTC. Amino acids: CASSLGDRNQETQYF.

The genes are TRBV5-1 and TRBJ1-6; 9 nucleotides agree with TRBD1. Trimming at V came to 5 bases and at J to 9 bases, leaving 6 bases not matched to a gene. CDR1 SGHRS and CDR2 YFSETQ come from the germline V gene. This CDR3 contains 14 residues. The CDR3 DNA sequence: TGCGCCAGCAGTGCCGGGACAGGGAGTTCACCCCTCCACTTT. Translated, it gives CASSAGTGSSPLHF.

The V and J genes are TRBV7-9 and TRBJ1-4, with 9 bases matching TRBD1. This CDR3 is built from 17 residues. The V gene's germline CDR1 is SEHNR and CDR2 FQNEAQ (reference sequence). The ends lost 5 bases at V and 0 bases at J; junction bases unmatched: 7. The CDR3 spells CASSTRTGVATNEKLFF. The CDR3 nucleotides read TGTGCCAGCAGCACCCGGACAGGGGTGGCAACTAATGAAAAACTGTTTTTT.

V and J are TRBV4-1 and TRBJ2-6, with TRBD1 matching over 8 bases. In germline, CDR1 is MGHRA, CDR2 YSYEKL. Germline trimming cut 3 bases from V and 0 bases from J; bases unmatched to any gene: 7. The CDR3 has 18 residues. In DNA form, the CDR3 reads TGCGCCAGCAGCCACCCGACAGGGGCCGTCTCTGGGGCCAACGTCCTGACTTTC. Translation gives CASSHPTGAVSGANVLTF.

The chain employs TRBV25-1 and TRBJ1-2; tentatively, D is TRBD1 (6 bases). CDR1 and CDR2 (germline): MGHDK, SYGVNS. The CDR3 totals 12 residues. The germline V and J ends were trimmed by 1 base and 8 bases, with 8 bases remaining between them. Here the CDR3 reads CASSEWTEGYTF. The CDR3 DNA follows: TGTGCCAGCAGTGAATGGACAGAGGGCTACACCTTC.

The rearrangement uses TRBV6-1 and TRBJ2-7; no firm D call. The CDR3 loop spans 13 amino acids. Between the trimmed V and J ends, which lost 2 bases and 4 bases, there was a span of 9 bases. Germline V lookup: CDR1 MNHNS, CDR2 SASEGT. CDR3 sequence: CASSEPPLYEQYF. The DNA of the CDR3 is TGTGCCAGCAGTGAACCCCCTTTATACGAGCAGTACTTC.

V gene TRBV5-1 combines with J gene TRBJ1-2; TRBD1 is a possible D gene (5 bases). The germline gives CDR1 SGHRS, CDR2 YFSETQ. The V end lost 2 bases, the J end lost 8 bases, and 22 bases lay between the germline ends. The CDR3 spans 16 residues. CDR3 bases: TGCGCCAGCAGCTTTGGACCGACCGCAGGGTCTCAGGGCTACACCTTC. Amino acids: CASSFGPTAGSQGYTF.

The sample holds one count of this clone. The V call is TRBV7-6, the J call TRBJ2-2; 8 bases are shared with TRBD1. With 6 bases clipped from V and 6 bases from J, the junction kept 12 bases outside the gene matches. Germline lookup yields CDR1 SGHVS and CDR2 FNYEAQ. There are 16 residues in the CDR3. The CDR3 protein is CASRPIRTGSAGELFF. The CDR3 nucleotides read TGTGCCAGCAGACCTATAAGGACAGGGTCAGCCGGGGAGCTGTTTTTT.

This chain connects TRBV2 to TRBJ2-7; possibly TRBD2 for D (6 bases). Between the trimmed V and J ends, which lost 5 bases and 5 bases, there was a span of 13 bases. Germline V gives CDR1 SNHLY, CDR2 FYNNEI. CDR3 length equals 13 residues. In DNA, the CDR3 is TGTGCCAGCAGTTCAAGGAGGGTTGACGAGCAGTACTTC. Translated, it gives CASSSRRVDEQYF.

For the CDR3, the DNA is TGTGCCAGCAGCTTTCGACAGGGTTACAATGAGCAGTTCTTC. Protein: CASSFRQGYNEQFF. This sequence joins TRBV7-2 and TRBJ2-1; 7 bases fit TRBD1. This CDR3 has 14 amino acids. Germline loops: CDR1 SGHTA, CDR2 FQGNSA. The J segment lost 4 bases and the V segment lost 3 bases, leaving 3 bases of the junction unmatched. The full variable domain, with the rest looked up from reference TRBV7-2 and TRBJ2-1, is GAGVSQSPSNKVTEKGKDVELRCDPISGHTALYWYRQSLGQGLEFLIYFQGNSAPDKSGLPSDRFSAERTGGSVSTLTIQRTQQEDSAVYLCASSFRQGYNEQFFGPGTRLTVL.

The V call is TRBV5-1, the J call TRBJ2-2, with a weak D call TRBD1 (5 bases). Between the trimmed V and J ends, which lost 1 base and 3 bases, there was a span of 16 bases. Per the germline V gene, CDR1 is SGHRS and CDR2 is YFSETQ. The CDR3 loop spans 17 amino acids. CDR3 loop: CASSLQFTTAYTGELFF. The CDR3 nucleotides are TGCGCCAGCAGCTTGCAATTCACGACAGCTTACACCGGGGAGCTGTTTTTT. Full variable domain (outside the CDR3, taken from reference TRBV5-1 and TRBJ2-2): KAGVTQTPRYLIKTRGQQVTLSCSPISGHRSVSWYQQTPGQGLQFLFEYFSETQRNKGNFPGRFSGRQFSNSRSEMNVSTLELGDSALYLCASSLQFTTAYTGELFFGEGSRLTVL.

The chain is built from TRBV30 and TRBJ1-2, with 7 bases lining up with TRBD1. Per the germline V gene, CDR1 is GTSNPN and CDR2 is SVGIG (reference sequence). This CDR3 is 15 amino acids long. Trimming removed 1 base from V and 2 bases from J; junction bases left unmatched: 7. CDR3 coding DNA: TGTGCCTGGAGTGACTTATCGGGACAGAACTATGGCTACACCTTC. Protein: CAWSDLSGQNYGYTF.

This clone was observed a few times. This chain connects TRBV3-1 (or the pseudogene TRBV3-2) to TRBJ2-2; TRBD2 agrees at 7 bases. This CDR3 contains 18 residues. Losses at the gene ends were 4 bases for V and 8 bases for J; bases not matched to a gene: 19. Germline-derived CDR1 and CDR2 are LGHDT and YNNKEL (reference sequence). CDR3 region: CASSPHPTSPLWGGELFF. The CDR3 DNA sequence: TGTGCCAGCAGCCCACACCCGACTAGCCCCCTTTGGGGTGGGGAGCTGTTTTTT.

The gene calls are TRBV27 and TRBJ1-6; D is ambiguous. Trimming removed 6 bases at V and 0 bases at J, with 12 bases between. This CDR3 has 16 amino acids. CDR1 is MNHEY and CDR2 is SMNVEV in the germline V gene (reference sequence). The CDR3 is CASRNFHRSYNSPLHF. The CDR3 DNA is TGTGCCAGCAGGAACTTTCACCGCTCCTATAATTCACCCCTCCACTTT.

V and J are TRBV11-2 and TRBJ2-1; 8 bases map to TRBD2. With 1 base clipped from V and 8 bases from J, the junction kept 16 bases outside the gene matches. The CDR3 contains 18 residues. The germline CDR1 and CDR2 sequences are SGHAT and FQNNGV. The CDR3 bases are TGTGCCAGCAGCTTAGTTGGTCACGGGACTAGATTTACCGATGAGCAGTTCTTC. It yields the protein CASSLVGHGTRFTDEQFF.